This T cell receptor beta chain comes out of a study of T cells in Graves' hyperthyroidism and ophthalmopathy (dated by TCRdb to the late 2010s). The study in broad terms: Peripheral blood was collected at initial diagnosis, before any treatment. Prospective prediction of ophthalmopathy was tested in an independent validation cohort of under 20 hyperthyroidism patients and some 17 patients who later progressed to ophthalmopathy. The 100 discovery patients were randomly divided into training and test sets at a 7:3 ratio. After sampling, hyperthyroidism patients received methimazole starting at 30 mg daily, and ophthalmopathy patients received high-dose intravenous methylprednisolone. To identify distinguishing TCR V-J signatures, a discovery cohort of some 100 patients was used, comprising under 45 with Graves' ophthalmopathy and about 59 with stable Graves' hyperthyroidism. In more than 5 Graves' hyperthyroidism patients, the study also compared T-cell repertoires from thyroid tissue with T-cell repertoires from blood. TCR Vbeta CDR3 sequencing of 120 to 150 peripheral blood samples (under 45 ophthalmopathy, approximately 80 hyperthyroidism and approximately 17 progressor patients) is reported in the paper. Points the paper makes about the study in general: Blood samples also contained most of the expanded thyroid clonotypes (frequency above 0.001), which suggests that blood repertoires may reflect thyroid immune responses. No statistical method was used to set the sample size in advance, and investigators knew the group allocation. A 13 V-J signature model separated ophthalmopathy from stable hyperthyroidism, with about 90% sensitivity and roughly 84% specificity in cross-validation and 80%/75% in testing. In validation, progression to ophthalmopathy was predicted by the model with 70.59% sensitivity and roughly 72% specificity, a median of about 6.8 months before onset.

A patient counted as having stable Graves' hyperthyroidism if no progression to ophthalmopathy occurred over 18 months of follow-up. Hyperthyroidism patients were newly diagnosed, had a disease duration of under 2 months, and were aged 18 to 65 years. Any patient with an uncontrolled infection, another autoimmune disease, pregnancy or lactation was excluded. Diagnoses were based on clinical symptoms, serum thyroxine and TRAb, thyroid ultrasound and orbital computed tomography. PBMCs were isolated from about 9.2 ml of fresh peripheral blood by Ficoll-Paque density gradient centrifugation. Total RNA was extracted with Trizol reagent, and quality was checked on an Agilent 2100 Bioanalyzer. This clonotype was observed a few times. Its antigen is unknown. No clone much larger than this one lies a single base away; base qualities are absent. V is reduced by 5 bases and J by 7 bases, leaving a spacing of 15 bases between them. For CDR1 and CDR2, the germline V gene lists MDHEN and SYDVKM. Its CDR3 holds 14 amino acids, cysteine through phenylalanine. Only the CDR3 portion is preserved as DNA: 42 bases, with reading frame beginning at the first base.

Amplification of TCR beta CDR3 regions was carried out from RNA transcripts. For the first round of RT-PCR on the TCR CDR3, the HTBI primer set was used together with the Qiagen OneStep RT-PCR kit. Libraries were constructed in a second round of multiplex PCR, after which size selection and purification were carried out. The libraries were sequenced on an Illumina HiSeq2000 using paired-end 100 bp reads. The study's processing was this. SOAPnuke was used to process the raw data, throwing out any read that contained adapters or uncalled bases, had a mean Phred below 15, or lacked an exact constant-primer or identifier match. COPE v1.2.5 was used to merge high-quality paired reads, and clonotypes were defined as unique nucleotide sequences. Clonotypes were aligned to IMGT TRBV, TRBD and TRBJ reference segments using MiTCR v1.1. The analysis was restricted to V-J combinations with a frequency above 0.0001, which together covered 99.2% of the repertoires. A TCS score was defined as the ratio between F50 (clonal expansion) and ExV (chaos), using BLOSUM62-based TCRdist between CDR3 peptides within each V-J. Welch's t-statistics and random forest reduced 450 to 600 V-J features to roughly 13, which were used in a naive Bayes classifier (R e1071). TCRdb took the public reads, trimmed them with fastp at Q25, ran MiXCR for clone calling and kept in-frame beta chains. Duplicate CDR3 protein sequences are folded into a single record with the most common DNA and genes. None of the V and J calls come from the authors' own analysis; TCRdb made them. The table for this sample lists 350,000 to 400,000 distinct CDR3 sequences; around 14% of them were counted only once. About 31% of the sample goes to the ten largest clones.

This TCR was recovered from a woman aged 25 to 45 with Graves' hyperthyroidism. The chain links TRBV28 with TRBJ1-5; the D segment could be TRBD1, given 6 matching bases. The sequencing input was blood. Read as DNA, the sequence is TGTGCCAGCAGTACAGGGTCCGGAGGACAGCCCCAGCATTTT. This sequence encodes CASSTGSGGQPQHF.